The rows below give T cell receptor beta chains drawn from one sample of a study of T cell repertoires in cytomegalovirus infection. TCRdb reprocessed the reads with MiXCR, giving one entry per CDR3 protein. The sample holds fewer than 550,000 distinct CDR3 sequences, 16% seen once. The source material was CD8+ T cells from PBMCs. The receptors originated from a human donor in good health (CMV status not recorded). Some clones in this sample may be carry-over from other donors' samples. CDR3s include the opening cysteine and the closing phenylalanine or tryptophan. A D gene is named only where the DNA matches it firmly. Clone size is not always given. Where it is, it says once, few, many or a class for expanded clones.

clone_size: many
j_call: TRBJ2-5
d_call: .
v_call: TRBV11-2
cdr3_nt: TGTGCCAGCAGCTTAAGGAGCAGCCAAGAGACCCAGTACTTC
cdr3_aa: CASSLRSSQETQYF

clone_size: few
j_call: TRBJ2-1
d_call: TRBD2
v_call: TRBV4-1
cdr3_nt: TGCGCCAGCAGCCTTCTGTCGTCGGGGGGGCTCGATGAGCAGTTCTTC
cdr3_aa: CASSLLSSGGLDEQFF

clone_size: many
j_call: TRBJ2-7
d_call: TRBD2
v_call: TRBV11-2
cdr3_nt: TGTGCCAGCAGCTTAAATCCTAGCGGGGTCTACGAGCAGTACTTC
cdr3_aa: CASSLNPSGVYEQYF

clone_size: .
j_call: TRBJ2-7
d_call: TRBD2
v_call: TRBV4-1
cdr3_nt: TGCGCCAGCAGCCAAGAGTGGGCGGGGGGGCTCCACGAGCAGTACTTC
cdr3_aa: CASSQEWAGGLHEQYF

clone_size: few
j_call: TRBJ2-5
d_call: TRBD2
v_call: TRBV7-9
cdr3_nt: TGTGCCAGCAGCCTAGGACTAGCGGGGGTCTGGGATGAGACCCAGTACTTC
cdr3_aa: CASSLGLAGVWDETQYF

clone_size: .
j_call: TRBJ2-4
d_call: .
v_call: TRBV15
cdr3_nt: TGTGCCACCAGCAGAGTGGACGGGGCCAAAAACATTCAGTACTTC
cdr3_aa: CATSRVDGAKNIQYF

clone_size: many
j_call: TRBJ2-4
d_call: .
v_call: TRBV27
cdr3_nt: TGTGCCAGCAGTTTAGGCAGGGAACTAGCCAAAAACATTCAGTACTTC
cdr3_aa: CASSLGRELAKNIQYF

clone_size: medium-sized
j_call: TRBJ2-3
d_call: TRBD2
v_call: TRBV7-2
cdr3_nt: TGTGCCAGCAGCCCCGGGACTAGCGTCCCAGATACGCAGTATTTT
cdr3_aa: CASSPGTSVPDTQYF

clone_size: .
j_call: TRBJ2-1
d_call: .
v_call: TRBV9
cdr3_nt: TGTGCCAGCAGCGTAGCCGGAGGGGGCAATGAGCAGTTCTTC
cdr3_aa: CASSVAGGGNEQFF

clone_size: many
j_call: TRBJ2-7
d_call: .
v_call: TRBV7-4
cdr3_nt: TGTGCCAGCAGCTTCTTCGAGACAGTCTGGGACTTC
cdr3_aa: CASSFFETVWDF

clone_size: many
j_call: TRBJ1-5
d_call: .
v_call: TRBV6-6
cdr3_nt: TGTGCCAGCAGTTACTCGCCCGGGGTTGGCGATCAGCCCCAGCATTTT
cdr3_aa: CASSYSPGVGDQPQHF

clone_size: few
j_call: TRBJ1-1
d_call: TRBD1
v_call: TRBV28
cdr3_nt: TGTGCCAGCAGTCCTCGGGACAGGGGAGCTTTCTTT
cdr3_aa: CASSPRDRGAFF

clone_size: many
j_call: TRBJ2-1
d_call: .
v_call: TRBV28
cdr3_nt: TGTGCCAGCAGGCGCGAGTTTGAGCAGTTCTTC
cdr3_aa: CASRREFEQFF

clone_size: many
j_call: TRBJ2-3
d_call: .
v_call: TRBV6-2/TRBV6-3
cdr3_nt: TGTGCCAGCAGTTACGAAGCGGTGGTTATGGGAGATACGCAGTATTTT
cdr3_aa: CASSYEAVVMGDTQYF

clone_size: many
j_call: TRBJ1-2
d_call: TRBD1
v_call: TRBV29-1
cdr3_nt: TGCAGCGTTGCCTCCGGGGGACAGGGTGGCTATGGCTACACCTTC
cdr3_aa: CSVASGGQGGYGYTF

clone_size: .
j_call: TRBJ2-1
d_call: .
v_call: TRBV28
cdr3_nt: TGTGCCAGCAGTTCATTAGCGGCCTACAATGAGCAGTTCTTC
cdr3_aa: CASSSLAAYNEQFF

clone_size: .
j_call: TRBJ2-5
d_call: TRBD2
v_call: TRBV12-3/TRBV12-4
cdr3_nt: TGTGCCAGCAGTTCGTCTTCCTCTACTAGCGGGGGGAAGAGGACCCAGTACTTC
cdr3_aa: CASSSSSSTSGGKRTQYF

clone_size: many
j_call: TRBJ2-3
d_call: TRBD2
v_call: TRBV28
cdr3_nt: TGTGCCAGCAGTCTCCGGGGTAGCGGGACAGATACGCAGTATTTT
cdr3_aa: CASSLRGSGTDTQYF

clone_size: .
j_call: TRBJ2-1
d_call: TRBD2
v_call: TRBV5-1
cdr3_nt: TGCGCCAGCAGCCCTTCAGCGGGGGTCTATGAGCAGTTCTTC
cdr3_aa: CASSPSAGVYEQFF

clone_size: many
j_call: TRBJ2-5
d_call: .
v_call: TRBV15
cdr3_nt: TGTGCCACCAGCAGAGATGGGGTTCAAGAGACCCAGTACTTC
cdr3_aa: CATSRDGVQETQYF

clone_size: many
j_call: TRBJ1-1
d_call: .
v_call: TRBV7-8
cdr3_nt: TGTGCCAGCAGCTCCGGGGTGATCCCCGTGAGGGCTGGAGCTTTCTTT
cdr3_aa: CASSSGVIPVRAGAFF

clone_size: many
j_call: TRBJ2-3
d_call: .
v_call: TRBV6-1
cdr3_nt: TGTGCCAGCAGTGACGGACACTCTAGCACAGATACGCAGTATTTT
cdr3_aa: CASSDGHSSTDTQYF

clone_size: few
j_call: TRBJ2-1
d_call: TRBD2
v_call: TRBV5-4
cdr3_nt: TGTGCCAGCAGCTTAGAACCGCCTAGCGGGAGCTACAATGAGCAGTTCTTC
cdr3_aa: CASSLEPPSGSYNEQFF

clone_size: many
j_call: TRBJ2-7
d_call: .
v_call: TRBV24-1
cdr3_nt: TGTGCCACCAGTGACGGTAAAGGATCCTACGAGCAGTACTTC
cdr3_aa: CATSDGKGSYEQYF

clone_size: few
j_call: TRBJ2-2
d_call: .
v_call: TRBV27
cdr3_nt: TGTGCCAGCAGTTTATCCCCCCAGGACTATACGAACACCGGGGAGCTGTTTTTT
cdr3_aa: CASSLSPQDYTNTGELFF

clone_size: many
j_call: TRBJ2-7
d_call: TRBD2
v_call: TRBV7-8
cdr3_nt: TGTGCCAGCAGCCTCGTAGCGGGAGGGCCCTACGAGCAGTACTTC
cdr3_aa: CASSLVAGGPYEQYF

clone_size: many
j_call: TRBJ1-1
d_call: .
v_call: TRBV27
cdr3_nt: TGTGCCAGCAGTACATCCCGGGAGAGGGCTGAAGCTTTCTTT
cdr3_aa: CASSTSRERAEAFF

clone_size: few
j_call: TRBJ2-7
d_call: .
v_call: TRBV4-1
cdr3_nt: TGCGCCAGCAGCCAAGTTGAATTAAGTAGTAGCGACGAGCAGTACTTC
cdr3_aa: CASSQVELSSSDEQYF

clone_size: .
j_call: TRBJ1-5
d_call: TRBD1
v_call: TRBV2
cdr3_nt: TGTGCCAGCAATATGAGAGGGGGCACAGGTCAGCCCCAGCATTTT
cdr3_aa: CASNMRGGTGQPQHF

clone_size: many
j_call: TRBJ1-1
d_call: TRBD1
v_call: TRBV7-6
cdr3_nt: TGTGCCAGCAGCGGGTTAGGACAGGCGAACACTGAAGCTTTCTTT
cdr3_aa: CASSGLGQANTEAFF